This T cell receptor (beta chain) appears in the sequencing data of a study of cytomegalovirus exposure and HLA in healthy donors. This clone was seen just once. The germline gives CDR1 MNHEY, CDR2 SMNVEV (reference sequence). V was clipped by 3 bases and J by 4 bases; unmatched bases: 3. CDR3 length equals 14 residues. Primers: 60 Vbeta forward and 13 Jbeta reverse. Produced via immunoSEQ multiplex PCR; TCRdb's table is partial and in-frame only. The table records around 130,000 clones, approximately 80% of them present only once. Sequenced material: PBMCs. The chain has TRBV27 and TRBJ2-7; 10 nucleotides match TRBD2. The receptor was isolated from a man aged 18 to 30 in good health and CMV-seropositive. DNA for the CDR3: TGTGCCAGCAGTTTGGCTAGCGGGAGTTACGAGCAGTACTTC. Amino acid sequence: CASSLASGSYEQYF.